The table lists the clone carrying this TCR beta chain with many counts. These data belong to a study of T cells in Graves' hyperthyroidism and ophthalmopathy. V was cut by 3 bases and J by 6 bases, with 13 bases left in between. CDR1 is MDHEN and CDR2 is SYDVKM in the germline V gene. This CDR3 has 14 amino acids. Amplification of TCR beta CDR3 regions used RNA as the template. The HTBI primer set drove a first-round RT-PCR of the TCR CDR3. TCRdb itself ran the multiplex PCR reads through MiXCR, one entry per CDR3 protein. The table lists approximately 570,000 distinct CDR3 sequences, 15% to 20% of them singletons, with about half in the top ten.

This TCR derives from a man aged 40-49 years with Graves' ophthalmopathy. The sample was blood. The chain recombines TRBV28 with TRBJ2-3, with D unresolved. CDR3 nucleotide sequence: TGTGCCAGCAGTTTGGACCGGGTTGGGGATACGCAGTATTTT. This codes for CASSLDRVGDTQYF.